This is a list of T cell receptor beta chains from one sample in a study of T-cell reconstitution after alpha-beta-depleted transplantation in children. One entry per CDR3 protein results from TCRdb running MiXCR on the PCR reads. The table records around 580,000 distinct CDR3 sequences, 25% to 30% of them present only once. The starting material was PBMCs, obtained before TCRalphabeta/CD19-depleted stem cell transplant. These receptors were collected from a boy younger than two with Wiskott-Aldrich syndrome, due to receive a stem cell transplant. Both conserved end residues are part of each CDR3. Each record gives: J gene, CDR3 length, V gene, D gene, clone size, CDR3 DNA, CDR3 protein. The D gene is left open where the match is weak. Clone size is given for some rows only: seen once, a few or many times, or a class if the clone is expanded.

TRBJ2-2 | 14 | TRBV15 | - | few | TGTGCCACCAGTTTATCAGGAGGGTCCGGGGAGCTGTTTTTT | CATSLSGGSGELFF
TRBJ1-1 | 11 | TRBV29-1 | - | few | TGCAGCGTTTCCGCTTTCGCTGAAGCTTTCTTT | CSVSAFAEAFF
TRBJ2-7 | 15 | TRBV7-8 | TRBD2 | - | TGTGCCAGCAGCTTGACCGGGACTAGAATAGGGGAGCAGTACTTC | CASSLTGTRIGEQYF
TRBJ2-1 | 16 | TRBV5-1 | TRBD1 | - | TGCGCCAGCAGCTGGGGACAGGGTCTCGGCTACAATGAGCAGTTCTTC | CASSWGQGLGYNEQFF
TRBJ2-3 | 16 | TRBV5-1 | TRBD2 | - | TGCGCCAGCAGCTTGGGACTAGCGGATAGCACAGATACGCATTATTTT | CASSLGLADSTDTHYF
TRBJ1-2 | 12 | TRBV28 | - | - | TGTGCCAGCAGTTTAAAAGGACGTGGCTACACCTTC | CASSLKGRGYTF
TRBJ2-3 | 14 | TRBV12-3/TRBV12-4 | - | few | TGTGCCAGCACTAAGAGCGGGAGCACAGATACGCAGTATTTT | CASTKSGSTDTQYF
TRBJ2-3 | 13 | TRBV28 | - | few | TGTGCCAGCAGTCGCCAGGGGACGAATACGCAGTATTTT | CASSRQGTNTQYF
TRBJ2-3 | 15 | TRBV6-5 | - | - | TGTGCCAGCAGCTTAGGGACTCACTCCACAGATACGCAGTATTTT | CASSLGTHSTDTQYF
TRBJ1-5 | 13 | TRBV10-3 | - | few | TGTGCCATCAGTGTACAGGGTGTTCAGCCCCAGCATTTT | CAISVQGVQPQHF
TRBJ2-3 | 17 | TRBV6-5 | TRBD2 | few | TGTGCCAGCAGGCCAGGACTAGCGGGAGGGCCTGAAGATACGCAGTATTTT | CASRPGLAGGPEDTQYF
TRBJ1-5 | 14 | TRBV7-9 | - | few | TGTGCCAGCAGCCCGGACTGGGAAGGTCAGCCCCAGCATTTT | CASSPDWEGQPQHF
TRBJ1-1 | 13 | TRBV29-1 | - | - | TGCAGCGTTGGAGTCCAAGGGAACACTGAAGCTTTCTTT | CSVGVQGNTEAFF
TRBJ2-7 | 15 | TRBV5-1 | TRBD2 | - | TGCGCCAGCAGCCGGGGACTAGCGAGCTCCTACGAGCAGTACTTC | CASSRGLASSYEQYF
TRBJ2-5 | 13 | TRBV10-2 | TRBD2 | few | TGCGCCAGCAGCCGGACTAGCTTCGAGACCCAGTACTTC | CASSRTSFETQYF
TRBJ2-7 | 14 | TRBV18 | TRBD1 | - | TGTGCCAGCTCACCCGGGACAGTCACCTACGAGCAGTACTTC | CASSPGTVTYEQYF
TRBJ1-5 | 12 | TRBV20-1 | - | - | TGCAGTGCCCGGGAGCCCAATCAGCCCCAGCATTTT | CSAREPNQPQHF
TRBJ2-3 | 15 | TRBV20-1 | TRBD2 | - | TGCAGTGCTTCTTATCTAGCGGGAGGGAGAGATACGCAGTATTTT | CSASYLAGGRDTQYF
TRBJ2-1 | 13 | TRBV5-1 | - | - | TGCGCCAGCAGCGGAGAATGGGTGAATGAGCAGTTCTTC | CASSGEWVNEQFF
TRBJ2-1 | 15 | TRBV2 | - | - | TGTGCCAGCAGTGTGGTCGTAAGGCCCTACAATGAGCAGTTCTTC | CASSVVVRPYNEQFF
TRBJ2-2 | 12 | TRBV29-1 | - | few | TGCAGCGTTGGGGGGAACACCGGGGAGCTGTTTTTT | CSVGGNTGELFF
TRBJ1-5 | 13 | TRBV12-3/TRBV12-4 | - | - | TGTGCCAGCAGTTTCAGGGCGTCTCAGCCCCAGCATTTT | CASSFRASQPQHF
TRBJ2-3 | 16 | TRBV27 | - | few | TGTGCCAGCAGGGGGTCAGACAGGTCCAGCACAGATACGCAGTATTTT | CASRGSDRSSTDTQYF
TRBJ2-1 | 19 | TRBV11-1 | - | few | TGTGCCAGCAGCCGACGCACACTCAGGCAGGTTACCTCCTACAATGAGCAGTTCTTC | CASSRRTLRQVTSYNEQFF
TRBJ2-1 | 16 | TRBV7-6 | TRBD2 | once | TGTGCCAGCAGCCCCCGGGCGGGAGGTACTTCAAATGAGCAGTTCTTC | CASSPRAGGTSNEQFF
TRBJ1-6 | 14 | TRBV7-9 | - | - | TGTGCCAGCAGCTTAGTAAGGGGCGATTCACCCCTCCACTTT | CASSLVRGDSPLHF
TRBJ2-1 | 15 | TRBV5-1 | - | - | TGCGCCAGCAGCCTTTCTTTAGCATCCTACAATGAGCAGTTCTTC | CASSLSLASYNEQFF
TRBJ2-1 | 18 | TRBV5-1 | TRBD2 | few | TGCGCCAGCAGCTTGGTGGCTAGCGGGTGGAGCTCCTACAATGAGCAGTTCTTC | CASSLVASGWSSYNEQFF
TRBJ1-4 | 14 | TRBV7-9 | - | - | TGTGCCAGCAGCTTCGGGCAGGCAAATGAAAAACTGTTTTTT | CASSFGQANEKLFF
TRBJ1-6 | 11 | TRBV6-1 | - | few | TGTGCCAGCAGTGCGTATTCACCCCTCCACTTT | CASSAYSPLHF
TRBJ2-2 | 16 | TRBV5-1 | TRBD2 | - | TGCGCCAGCAGCAGTCTAGCGGGAGTTGGAACCGGGGAGCTGTTTTTT | CASSSLAGVGTGELFF
TRBJ2-5 | 12 | TRBV20-1 | - | few | TGCAGTGCTAGATACAGTCAAGAGACCCAGTACTTC | CSARYSQETQYF
TRBJ2-7 | 11 | TRBV30 | - | few | TGTGCCTGGAGTAGGGGGGGCCTCCAGTACTTC | CAWSRGGLQYF
TRBJ2-1 | 14 | TRBV5-1 | - | - | TGCGCCAGCAGCCTCGAGGGTTGGGACAATGAGCAGTTCTTC | CASSLEGWDNEQFF
TRBJ2-7 | 15 | TRBV7-2 | - | - | TGTGCCAGCAGCTTAGGTAGTCAGGGCTCCTACGAGCAGTACTTC | CASSLGSQGSYEQYF
TRBJ2-2 | 16 | TRBV5-1 | - | few | TGCGCCAGCAGCTTGGAGCCCCCAGGGAACACCGGGGAGCTGTTTTTT | CASSLEPPGNTGELFF
TRBJ2-1 | 13 | TRBV6-5 | - | few | TGTGCCAGCAGTTACTCGATTGGGGATGAGCAGTTCTTC | CASSYSIGDEQFF
TRBJ1-2 | 14 | TRBV7-2 | - | few | TGTGCCAGCAGCTTATTTGCGGCAAACTATGGCTACACCTTC | CASSLFAANYGYTF
TRBJ2-1 | 15 | TRBV6-1 | TRBD2 | - | TGTGCCAGCAGACGCAGACTAGCGGGAGGAAGTGAGCAGTTCTTC | CASRRRLAGGSEQFF
TRBJ1-4 | 19 | TRBV6-8 | - | - | TGTGCCAGGTGGGGCTTTCCGGGACAAAGAAACAAGAACGAGAAAAAACTGTTTTTT | CARWGFPGQRNKNEKKLFF
TRBJ2-1 | 14 | TRBV11-2 | TRBD2 | few | TGTGCCAGCAGCTTAGGCGGGAGTTTCGATGAGCAGTTCTTC | CASSLGGSFDEQFF
TRBJ2-7 | 13 | TRBV12-3/TRBV12-4 | - | once | TGTGCCAGCACGCCCACTAGCTCCTACGAGCAGTACTTC | CASTPTSSYEQYF
TRBJ2-1 | 14 | TRBV14 | TRBD1 | few | TGTGCCAGCAACCGACAGGGGGGGTATTATGAGCAGTTCTTC | CASNRQGGYYEQFF
TRBJ2-3 | 17 | TRBV5-1 | TRBD2 | - | TGCGCCAGCAGCGCCGGGACTAGCGGGAGGTACACAGATACGCAGTATTTT | CASSAGTSGRYTDTQYF
TRBJ2-5 | 15 | TRBV5-1 | TRBD2 | - | TGCGCCAGCAGCCAAAGACTAGCGGAGCAAGAGACCCAGTACTTC | CASSQRLAEQETQYF
TRBJ2-2 | 15 | TRBV7-2 | TRBD1 | - | TGTGCCAGCAGCACCTACAGGGGGAGGACCGGGGAGCTGTTTTTT | CASSTYRGRTGELFF
TRBJ2-1 | 12 | TRBV2 | - | - | TGTGCCAGCAGCGAAGGAAGTAGAAGGCCGTTCTTC | CASSEGSRRPFF
TRBJ2-1 | 16 | TRBV11-2 | TRBD1 | - | TGTGCCAGCAGCTTACCATCGACAGGGGTCAGGCATGAGCAGTTCTTC | CASSLPSTGVRHEQFF
TRBJ2-7 | 16 | TRBV4-1 | - | once | TGCGCCAGCAGCCAAGTCTCCCTAGCGTATTCCTACGAGCAGTACTTC | CASSQVSLAYSYEQYF
TRBJ2-3 | 13 | TRBV5-1 | - | many | TGTGCCAGCAGCTTGGTATTGGGGGATACGCAGTATTTT | CASSLVLGDTQYF